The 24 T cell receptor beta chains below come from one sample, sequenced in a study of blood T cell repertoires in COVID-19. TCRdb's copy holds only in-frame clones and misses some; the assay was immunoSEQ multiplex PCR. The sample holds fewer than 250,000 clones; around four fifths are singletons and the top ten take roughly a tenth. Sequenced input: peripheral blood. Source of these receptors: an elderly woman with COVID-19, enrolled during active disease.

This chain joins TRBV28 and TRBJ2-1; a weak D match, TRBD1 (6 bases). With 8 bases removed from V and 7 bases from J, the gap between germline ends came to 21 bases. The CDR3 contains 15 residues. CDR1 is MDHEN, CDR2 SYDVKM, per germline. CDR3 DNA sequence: TGTGCCAGCCTCGGAGGACAGATCGGCCAAAATGAGCAGTTCTTC. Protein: CASLGGQIGQNEQFF.

CDR3 amino acids: CASSYDSLPEAFF. The CDR3 coding sequence is TGTGCCAGCAGCTACGACAGCTTGCCTGAAGCTTTCTTT. The chain joins TRBV7-2 to TRBJ1-1; a possible D gene is TRBD1 (5 bases). This CDR3 has 13 residues. CDR1 and CDR2 from the germline V gene are SGHTA and FQGNSA. V dropped 4 bases and J dropped 6 bases, with 12 bases sitting between them. The full variable domain, completed using reference TRBV7-2 and TRBJ1-1, is GAGVSQSPSNKVTEKGKDVELRCDPISGHTALYWYRQSLGQGLEFLIYFQGNSAPDKSGLPSDRFSAERTGGSVSTLTIQRTQQEDSAVYLCASSYDSLPEAFFGQGTRLTVV.

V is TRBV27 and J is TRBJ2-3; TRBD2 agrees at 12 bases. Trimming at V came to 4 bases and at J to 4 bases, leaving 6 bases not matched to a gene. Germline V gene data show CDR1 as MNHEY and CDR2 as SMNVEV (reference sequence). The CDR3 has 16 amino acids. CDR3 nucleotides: TGTGCCAGCAGTTCGACTAGCGGGGGCCTATCAGATACGCAGTATTTT. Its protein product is CASSSTSGGLSDTQYF.

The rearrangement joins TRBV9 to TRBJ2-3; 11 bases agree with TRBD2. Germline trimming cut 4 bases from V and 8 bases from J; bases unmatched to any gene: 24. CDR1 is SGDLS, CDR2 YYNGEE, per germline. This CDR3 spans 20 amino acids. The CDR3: CASSPSYSGGALGRQVTQYF. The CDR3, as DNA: TGTGCCAGCAGCCCTAGCTATAGCGGGGGGGCTCTTGGGCGACAGGTTACGCAGTATTTT.

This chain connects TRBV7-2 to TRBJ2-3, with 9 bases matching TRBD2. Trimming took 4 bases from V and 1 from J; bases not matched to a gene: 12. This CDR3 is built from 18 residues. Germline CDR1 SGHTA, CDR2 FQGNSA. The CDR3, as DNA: TGTGCCAGCAGCTCCCGCCCTCTGATAGCGGGGGGCACAGATACGCAGTATTTT. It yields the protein CASSSRPLIAGGTDTQYF.

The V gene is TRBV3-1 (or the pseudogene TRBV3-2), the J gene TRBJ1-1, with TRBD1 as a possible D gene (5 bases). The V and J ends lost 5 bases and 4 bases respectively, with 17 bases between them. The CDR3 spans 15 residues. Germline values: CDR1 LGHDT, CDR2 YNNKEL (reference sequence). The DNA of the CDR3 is TGTGCCAGCAGCTCCCCAGCAGGGATGGGCACTGAAGCTTTCTTT. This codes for CASSSPAGMGTEAFF.

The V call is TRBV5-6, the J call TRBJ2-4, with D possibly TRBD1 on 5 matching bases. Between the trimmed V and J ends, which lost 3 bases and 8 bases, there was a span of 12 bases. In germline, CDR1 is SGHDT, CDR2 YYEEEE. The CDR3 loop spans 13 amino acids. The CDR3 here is CASSYDRRDIQYF. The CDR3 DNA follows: TGTGCCAGCAGCTATGACAGACGCGACATTCAGTACTTC.

The CDR3 here is CASRTQENTGELFF. CDR3 coding DNA: TGTGCCAGCAGGACACAGGAGAACACCGGGGAGCTGTTTTTT. The chain is built from TRBV5-4 and TRBJ2-2, with a possible D match to TRBD1 (5 bases). V lost 5 bases, J lost 1 base, and 9 bases lay in between. Looked up from germline, CDR1 is SGHNT and CDR2 is YYREEE (reference sequence). CDR3 length equals 14 residues.

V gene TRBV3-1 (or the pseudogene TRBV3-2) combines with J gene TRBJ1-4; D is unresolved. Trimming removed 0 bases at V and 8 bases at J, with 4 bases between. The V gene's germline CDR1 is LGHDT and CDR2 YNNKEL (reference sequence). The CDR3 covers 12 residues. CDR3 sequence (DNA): TGTGCCAGCAGCCAAGACTACGAAAAACTGTTTTTT. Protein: CASSQDYEKLFF.

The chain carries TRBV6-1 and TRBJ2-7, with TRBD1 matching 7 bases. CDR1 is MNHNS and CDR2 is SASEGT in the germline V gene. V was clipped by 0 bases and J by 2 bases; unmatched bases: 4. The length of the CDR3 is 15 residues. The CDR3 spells CASSEAGGSPYEQYF. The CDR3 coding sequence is TGTGCCAGCAGTGAAGCAGGGGGCAGCCCCTACGAGCAGTACTTC.

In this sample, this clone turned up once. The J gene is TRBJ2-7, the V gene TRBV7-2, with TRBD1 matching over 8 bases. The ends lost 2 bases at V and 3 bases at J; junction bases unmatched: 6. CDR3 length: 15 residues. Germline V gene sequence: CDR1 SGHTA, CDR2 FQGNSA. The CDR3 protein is CASSLWGQVVYEQYF. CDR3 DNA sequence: TGTGCCAGCAGCTTATGGGGACAGGTCGTCTACGAGCAGTACTTC.

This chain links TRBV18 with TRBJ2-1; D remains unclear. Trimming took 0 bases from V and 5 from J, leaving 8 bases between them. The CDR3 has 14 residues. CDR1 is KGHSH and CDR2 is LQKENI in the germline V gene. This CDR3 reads CASSPPSRDNEQFF. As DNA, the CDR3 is TGTGCCAGCTCACCACCGTCTCGGGACAATGAGCAGTTCTTC.

The CDR3: CASSKNRVDGANVLTF. CDR3 nucleotide sequence: TGTGCCAGCAGCAAGAACAGGGTAGATGGGGCCAACGTCCTGACTTTC. The V gene is TRBV7-3, the J gene TRBJ2-6, with D possibly TRBD1 on 6 matching bases. The CDR3 sequence is 16 residues long. V was trimmed by 5 bases and J by 3 bases, leaving 14 bases between them. Germline V CDR1 and CDR2: SGHTA, FQGTGA.

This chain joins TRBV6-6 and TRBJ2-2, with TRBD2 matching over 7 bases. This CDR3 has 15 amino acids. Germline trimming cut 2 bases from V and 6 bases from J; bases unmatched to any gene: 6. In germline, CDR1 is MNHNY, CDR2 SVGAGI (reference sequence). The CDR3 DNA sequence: TGTGCCAGCAGTTACGGCGGACTAGGTTCCGGGGAGCTGTTTTTT. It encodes CASSYGGLGSGELFF.

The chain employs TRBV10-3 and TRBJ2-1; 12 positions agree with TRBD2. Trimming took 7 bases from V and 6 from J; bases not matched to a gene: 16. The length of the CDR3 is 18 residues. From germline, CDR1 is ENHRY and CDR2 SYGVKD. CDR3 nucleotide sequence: TGTGCCATCACTGGACAGGGGTTACTAGCGGGGGGAACCAATGAGCAGTTCTTC. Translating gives CAITGQGLLAGGTNEQFF.

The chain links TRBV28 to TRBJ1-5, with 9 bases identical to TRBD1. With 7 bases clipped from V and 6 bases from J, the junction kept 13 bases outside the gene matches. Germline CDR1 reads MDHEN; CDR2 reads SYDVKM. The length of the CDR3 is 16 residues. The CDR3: CASNTQGQGSRQPQHF. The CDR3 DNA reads TGTGCCAGCAATACCCAGGGACAGGGTAGTCGTCAGCCCCAGCATTTT.

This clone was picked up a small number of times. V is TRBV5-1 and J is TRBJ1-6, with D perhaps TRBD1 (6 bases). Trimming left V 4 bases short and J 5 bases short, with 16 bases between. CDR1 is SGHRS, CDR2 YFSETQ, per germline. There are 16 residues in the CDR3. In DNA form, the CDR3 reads TGCGCCAGCAGCCCTGGGCAGGGGCTAGATAATTCACCCCTCCACTTT. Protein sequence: CASSPGQGLDNSPLHF.

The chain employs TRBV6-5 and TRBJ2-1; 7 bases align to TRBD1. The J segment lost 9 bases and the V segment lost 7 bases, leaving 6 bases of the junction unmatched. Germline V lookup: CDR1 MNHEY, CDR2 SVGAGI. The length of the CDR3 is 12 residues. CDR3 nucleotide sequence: TGTGCCAGCACTCAACAGGGGAGTGAGCAGTTCTTC. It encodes CASTQQGSEQFF.

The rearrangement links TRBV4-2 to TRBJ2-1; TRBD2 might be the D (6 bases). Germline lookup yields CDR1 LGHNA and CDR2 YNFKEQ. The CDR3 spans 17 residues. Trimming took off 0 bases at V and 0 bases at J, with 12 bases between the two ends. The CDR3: CASSQEGGEGSYNEQFF. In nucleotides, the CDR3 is TGTGCCAGCAGCCAAGAGGGGGGAGAAGGCTCCTACAATGAGCAGTTCTTC.

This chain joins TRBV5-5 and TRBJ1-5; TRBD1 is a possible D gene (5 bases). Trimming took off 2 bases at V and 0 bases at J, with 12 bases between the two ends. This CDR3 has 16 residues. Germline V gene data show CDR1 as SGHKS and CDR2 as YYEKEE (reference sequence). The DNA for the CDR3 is TGTGCCAGCAGCTTAGGACAACGTAATAGCAATCAGCCCCAGCATTTT. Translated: CASSLGQRNSNQPQHF.

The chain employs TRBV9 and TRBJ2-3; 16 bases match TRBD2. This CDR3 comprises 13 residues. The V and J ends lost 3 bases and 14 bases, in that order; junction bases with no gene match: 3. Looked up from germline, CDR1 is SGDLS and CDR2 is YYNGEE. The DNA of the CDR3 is TGTGCCAGCAGCGAGGGACTAGCGGGGGGGCTGTATTTT. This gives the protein CASSEGLAGGLYF.

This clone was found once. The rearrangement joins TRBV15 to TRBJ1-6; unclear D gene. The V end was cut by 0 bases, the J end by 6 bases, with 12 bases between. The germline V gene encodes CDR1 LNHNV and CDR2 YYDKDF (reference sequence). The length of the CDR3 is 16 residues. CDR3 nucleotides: TGTGCCACCAGCAGAGATCGTGGCACAGCTAATTCACCCCTCCACTTT. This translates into CATSRDRGTANSPLHF. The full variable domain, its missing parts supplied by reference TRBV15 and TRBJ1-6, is DAMVIQNPRYQVTQFGKPVTLSCSQTLNHNVMYWYQQKSSQAPKLLFHYYDKDFNNEADTPDNFQSRRPNTSFCFLDIRSPGLGDTAMYLCATSRDRGTANSPLHFGNGTRLTVT.

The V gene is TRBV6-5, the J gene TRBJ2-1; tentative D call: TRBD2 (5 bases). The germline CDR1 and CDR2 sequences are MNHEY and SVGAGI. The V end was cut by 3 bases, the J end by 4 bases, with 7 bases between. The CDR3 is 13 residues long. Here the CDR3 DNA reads TGTGCCAGCAGTTATCGGGGTTACAATGAGCAGTTCTTC. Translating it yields CASSYRGYNEQFF.

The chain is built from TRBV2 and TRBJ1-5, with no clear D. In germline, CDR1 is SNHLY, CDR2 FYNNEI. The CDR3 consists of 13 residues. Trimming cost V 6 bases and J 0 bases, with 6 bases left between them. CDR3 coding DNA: TGTGCCAGCAGACAGTATAGCAATCAGCCCCAGCATTTT. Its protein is CASRQYSNQPQHF. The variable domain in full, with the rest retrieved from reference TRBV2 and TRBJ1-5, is EPEVTQTPSHQVTQMGQEVILRCVPISNHLYFYWYRQILGQKVEFLVSFYNNEISEKSEIFDDQFSVERPDGSNFTLKIRSTKLEDSAMYFCASRQYSNQPQHFGDGTRLSIL.